This is a list of T cell receptor beta chains from one sample in a study of early T cells in non-severe SARS-CoV-2 infection. Each CDR3 protein gets one entry after TCRdb re-called the 5' RACE reads with MiXCR. Of 65,000 to 95,000 distinct CDR3 sequences listed, around 17% were seen once; the top ten hold about 2.6%. Sequencing used whole blood. All receptors derive from an adult who was a healthcare worker with PCR-confirmed SARS-CoV-2 infection or an uninfected control (not recorded which). Each CDR3 is given with its conserved first and last residue. Fields, in order: J gene, clone size, D gene, V gene, CDR3 DNA, CDR3 protein. The D gene is left open where the match is weak. Size is stated for part of the rows, as once, few or many counts, or as a class when the clone is expanded.

J: TRBJ2-7
size: .
D: TRBD2
V: TRBV10-3
DNA: TGTGCCATCATAGTCGAAATAGCGGGCGGCTCCTACGAGCAGTACTTC
CDR3: CAIIVEIAGGSYEQYF

J: TRBJ1-3
size: .
D: .
V: TRBV12-3/TRBV12-4
DNA: TGTGCCAGCAGTAGATTTAGCGTTCGCTCTGGAAACACCATATATTTT
CDR3: CASSRFSVRSGNTIYF

J: TRBJ1-6
size: .
D: TRBD1
V: TRBV18
DNA: TGTGCCAGCTCACCACAGGGGGCCAGCCCTAATTCACCCCTCCACTTT
CDR3: CASSPQGASPNSPLHF

J: TRBJ2-1
size: .
D: .
V: TRBV20-1
DNA: TGCAGTGCTGATGGAGGCGGGATCTACAATGAGCAGTTCTTC
CDR3: CSADGGGIYNEQFF

J: TRBJ2-1
size: .
D: TRBD2
V: TRBV19
DNA: TGTGCCAGTGACCAGGGACTAGCCAACCGGAGGAATGAGCAGTTCTTC
CDR3: CASDQGLANRRNEQFF

J: TRBJ2-7
size: .
D: TRBD2
V: TRBV9
DNA: TGTGCCAGCAGCTTGATCGGGGGGGCCCACGAGCAGTACTTC
CDR3: CASSLIGGAHEQYF

J: TRBJ1-6
size: .
D: .
V: TRBV7-9
DNA: TGTGCCAGCAGCTTAGCGCATGGGGGGCACACCTATAATTCACCCCTCCACTTT
CDR3: CASSLAHGGHTYNSPLHF

J: TRBJ1-5
size: few
D: .
V: TRBV7-2
DNA: TGTGCCAGCAGCTTAGCTTGGGGCATCAATCAGCCCCAGCATTTT
CDR3: CASSLAWGINQPQHF

J: TRBJ2-7
size: .
D: TRBD1
V: TRBV10-2
DNA: TGCGCCACCATGTGGACAGGGCCGGCGGGTTACGAGCAGTACTTC
CDR3: CATMWTGPAGYEQYF

J: TRBJ2-5
size: .
D: .
V: TRBV7-8
DNA: TGTGCCAGCAGCCCCAAGTCGTCCCAGGGGAGAGAGACCCAGTACTTC
CDR3: CASSPKSSQGRETQYF

J: TRBJ2-6
size: many
D: TRBD1
V: TRBV5-1
DNA: TGCGCCAGCAGCTTACAAGGCCGGACAGGGTCTGGGGCCAACGTCCTGACTTTC
CDR3: CASSLQGRTGSGANVLTF

J: TRBJ1-3
size: few
D: .
V: TRBV3-1
DNA: TGTGCCAGCAGCCAAGATCCTGGGGCTGGAAACACCATATATTTT
CDR3: CASSQDPGAGNTIYF

J: TRBJ1-4
size: few
D: TRBD1
V: TRBV20-1
DNA: TGCAGTGCTTTACAGGGGGCTACCCCTGAAAAACTGTTTTTT
CDR3: CSALQGATPEKLFF

J: TRBJ1-6
size: few
D: .
V: TRBV5-1
DNA: TGCGCCAGCAGCTTGTTGTACGATTCACCCCTCCACTTT
CDR3: CASSLLYDSPLHF

J: TRBJ2-7
size: .
D: .
V: TRBV7-8
DNA: TGTGCCAGCAGCTTACTAATCTACGAGCAGTACTTC
CDR3: CASSLLIYEQYF

J: TRBJ1-6
size: few
D: .
V: TRBV2
DNA: TGTGCCAGCAGTGAAGCGGCCAGGGTCCTTTCACCCCTCCACTTT
CDR3: CASSEAARVLSPLHF

J: TRBJ2-7
size: .
D: .
V: TRBV12-3/TRBV12-4
DNA: TGTGCCAGCAGTTTTTATCTCTCTGGGGAGCAGTACTTC
CDR3: CASSFYLSGEQYF

J: TRBJ2-7
size: .
D: .
V: TRBV11-2
DNA: TGTGCCAGCAGCCCAACCCCCTCCTACGAGCAGTACTTC
CDR3: CASSPTPSYEQYF

J: TRBJ2-7
size: .
D: TRBD2
V: TRBV7-2
DNA: TGTGCCAGCAGCTTTGGGGGAGCGGGGTACTCCTACGAGCAGTACTTC
CDR3: CASSFGGAGYSYEQYF

J: TRBJ1-1
size: .
D: .
V: TRBV3-1
DNA: TGTGCCAGCAGCCAGCTGGGTATGGACACTGAAGCTTTCTTT
CDR3: CASSQLGMDTEAFF

J: TRBJ2-1
size: .
D: .
V: TRBV30
DNA: TGTGCCTGGACGAGGGACACGAAAAGCTACAATGAGCAGTTCTTC
CDR3: CAWTRDTKSYNEQFF

J: TRBJ2-7
size: few
D: .
V: TRBV7-9
DNA: TGTGCCAGCAGCTTAGCGGCAGGGTCCTACGAGCAGTACTTC
CDR3: CASSLAAGSYEQYF